The text below deals with one T cell receptor beta chain. This CDR3 is 16 amino acids long. Trimming removed 6 bases from V and 6 bases from J; junction bases left unmatched: 11. Germline assignment: CDR1 SEHNR and CDR2 FQNEAQ (reference sequence). These data belong to a study of blood T cell repertoires in COVID-19. TCRdb's copy holds only in-frame clones and misses some; the assay was immunoSEQ multiplex PCR. The sample shows fewer than 250,000 clones, almost 85% of them seen only once. The material sequenced was PBMCs or T cells enriched from blood (not recorded which). The chain carries TRBV7-9 and TRBJ2-2; 9 bases line up with TRBD1. The TCR originated in a woman between 45 and 65 years old with acute COVID-19. The CDR3 sequence is CASRSRDRVPPGELFF. In DNA form, the CDR3 reads TGTGCCAGCAGAAGCAGGGACAGGGTCCCCCCCGGGGAGCTGTTTTTT.